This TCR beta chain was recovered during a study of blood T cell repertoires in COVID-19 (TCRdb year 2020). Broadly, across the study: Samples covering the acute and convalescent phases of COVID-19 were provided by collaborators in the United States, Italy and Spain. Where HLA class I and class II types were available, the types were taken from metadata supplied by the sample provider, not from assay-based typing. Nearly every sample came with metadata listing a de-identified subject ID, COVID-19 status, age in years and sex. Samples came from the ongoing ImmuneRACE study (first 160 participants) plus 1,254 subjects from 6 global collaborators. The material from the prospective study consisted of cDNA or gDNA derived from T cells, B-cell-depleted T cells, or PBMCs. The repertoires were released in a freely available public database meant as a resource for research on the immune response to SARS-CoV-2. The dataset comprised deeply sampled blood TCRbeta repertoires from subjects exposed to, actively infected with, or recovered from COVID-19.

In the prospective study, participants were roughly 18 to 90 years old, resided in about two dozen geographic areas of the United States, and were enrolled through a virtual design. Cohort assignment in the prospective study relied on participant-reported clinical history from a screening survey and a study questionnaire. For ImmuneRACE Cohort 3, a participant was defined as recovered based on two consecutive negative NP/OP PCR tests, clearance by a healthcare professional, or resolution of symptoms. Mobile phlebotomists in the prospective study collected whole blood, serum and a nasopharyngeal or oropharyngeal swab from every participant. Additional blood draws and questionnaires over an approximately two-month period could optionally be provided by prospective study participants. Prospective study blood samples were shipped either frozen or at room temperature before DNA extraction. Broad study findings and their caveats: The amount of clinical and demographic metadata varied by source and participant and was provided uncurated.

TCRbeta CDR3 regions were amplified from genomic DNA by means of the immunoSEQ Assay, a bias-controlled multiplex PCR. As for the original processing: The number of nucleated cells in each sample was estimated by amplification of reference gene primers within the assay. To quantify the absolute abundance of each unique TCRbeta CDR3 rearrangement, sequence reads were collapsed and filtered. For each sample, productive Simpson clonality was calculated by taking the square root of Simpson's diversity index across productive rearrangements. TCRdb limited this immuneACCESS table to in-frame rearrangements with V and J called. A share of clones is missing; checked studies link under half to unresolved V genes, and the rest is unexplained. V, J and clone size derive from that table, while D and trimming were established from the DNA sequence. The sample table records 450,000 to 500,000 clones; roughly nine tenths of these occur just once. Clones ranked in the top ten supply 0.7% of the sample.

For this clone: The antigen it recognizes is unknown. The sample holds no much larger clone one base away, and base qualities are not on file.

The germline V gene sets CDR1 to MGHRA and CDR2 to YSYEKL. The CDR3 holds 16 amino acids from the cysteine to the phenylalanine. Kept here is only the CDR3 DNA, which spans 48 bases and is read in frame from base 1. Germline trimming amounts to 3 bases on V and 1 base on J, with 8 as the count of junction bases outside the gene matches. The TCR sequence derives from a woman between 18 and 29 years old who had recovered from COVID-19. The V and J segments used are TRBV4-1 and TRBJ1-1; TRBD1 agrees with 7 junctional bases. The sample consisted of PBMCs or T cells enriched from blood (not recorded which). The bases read TGCGCCAGCAGCCACCTACTCGGGACAGCGAACACTGAAGCTTTCTTT. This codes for CASSHLLGTANTEAFF.